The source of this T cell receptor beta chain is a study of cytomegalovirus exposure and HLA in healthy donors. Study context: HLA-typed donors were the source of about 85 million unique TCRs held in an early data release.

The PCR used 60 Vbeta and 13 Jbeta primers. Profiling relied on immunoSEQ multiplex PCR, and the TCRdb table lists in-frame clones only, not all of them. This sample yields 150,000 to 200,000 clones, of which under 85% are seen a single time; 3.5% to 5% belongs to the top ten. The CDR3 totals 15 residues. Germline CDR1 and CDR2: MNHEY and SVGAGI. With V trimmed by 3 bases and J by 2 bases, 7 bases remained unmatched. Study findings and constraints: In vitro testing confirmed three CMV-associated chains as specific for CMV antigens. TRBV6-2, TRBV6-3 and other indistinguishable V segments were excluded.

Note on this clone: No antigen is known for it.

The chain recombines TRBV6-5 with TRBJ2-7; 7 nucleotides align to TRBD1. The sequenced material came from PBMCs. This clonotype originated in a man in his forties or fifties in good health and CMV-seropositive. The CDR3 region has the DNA TGTGCCAGCAGTTATAGAGAAGGGGGCACCTACGAGCAGTACTTC. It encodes CASSYREGGTYEQYF.